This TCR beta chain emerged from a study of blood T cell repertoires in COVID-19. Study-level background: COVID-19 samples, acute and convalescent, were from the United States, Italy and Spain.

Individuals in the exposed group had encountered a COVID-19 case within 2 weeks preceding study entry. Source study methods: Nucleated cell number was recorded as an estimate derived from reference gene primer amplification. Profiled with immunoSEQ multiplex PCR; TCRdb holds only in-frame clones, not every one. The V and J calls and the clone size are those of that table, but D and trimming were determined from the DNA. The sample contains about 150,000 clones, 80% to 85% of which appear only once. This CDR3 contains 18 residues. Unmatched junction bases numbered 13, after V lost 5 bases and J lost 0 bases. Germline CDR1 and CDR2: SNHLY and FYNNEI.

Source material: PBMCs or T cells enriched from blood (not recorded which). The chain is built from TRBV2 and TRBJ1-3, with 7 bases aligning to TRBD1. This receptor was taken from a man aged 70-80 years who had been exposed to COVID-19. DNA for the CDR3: TGTGCCAGCAGTCTCACCGCGGGACAGTCCTTCTCTGGAAACACCATATATTTT. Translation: CASSLTAGQSFSGNTIYF.